The TCR beta chain described here comes from a study of shared clonotypes between healthy human individuals. Assay: immunoSEQ multiplex PCR; the TCRdb copy retains only in-frame clones and omits some. Of nearly 1,000,000 clones in the sample, more than 75% are singletons; the top ten hold approximately 1.5%. This clone has a single count. The antigen remains unidentified. Study-level points and caveats: How much donors shared clonotypes was expected to be affected by sequencing depth. The naive CD4 repertoires of a handful of donors were compared, and 5% to 6.5% of clonotypes were shared.

This CDR3 contains 18 residues. The J segment lost 0 bases and the V segment lost 4 bases, leaving 12 bases of the junction unmatched. Germline values: CDR1 SGHDT, CDR2 YYEEEE. This sequence joins TRBV5-6 and TRBJ2-1, with 8 bases that match TRBD2. The clonotype originates from a man aged 18 to 30 in good health. Sequenced input: memory CD4+ T cells sorted from blood. Subset of the sample: CD45RA-negative fraction. CDR3 residues: CASSQRRSGIISYNEQFF. The CDR3 nucleotides are TGTGCCAGCAGCCAGAGGCGTAGCGGGATCATCTCCTACAATGAGCAGTTCTTC.